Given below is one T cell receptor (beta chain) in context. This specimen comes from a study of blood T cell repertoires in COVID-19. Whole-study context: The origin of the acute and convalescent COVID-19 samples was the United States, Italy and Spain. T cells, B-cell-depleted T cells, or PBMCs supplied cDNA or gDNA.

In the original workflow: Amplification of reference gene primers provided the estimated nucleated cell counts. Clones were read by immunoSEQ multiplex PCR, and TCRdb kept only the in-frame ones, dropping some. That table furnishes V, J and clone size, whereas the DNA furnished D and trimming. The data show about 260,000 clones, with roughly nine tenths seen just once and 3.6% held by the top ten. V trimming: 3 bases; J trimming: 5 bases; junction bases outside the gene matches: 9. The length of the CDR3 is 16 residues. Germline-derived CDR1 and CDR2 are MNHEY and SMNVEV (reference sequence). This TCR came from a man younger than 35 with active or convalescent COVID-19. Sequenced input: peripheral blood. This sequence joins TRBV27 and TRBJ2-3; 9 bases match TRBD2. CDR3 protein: CASSFSSGTSRDTQYF. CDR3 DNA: TGTGCCAGCAGTTTCTCATCCGGGACTAGCCGAGATACGCAGTATTTT.